The rows below give T cell receptor beta chains drawn from one sample of a study of chemoradiotherapy in HPV16-positive cancers. This table comes from immunoSEQ multiplex PCR, and its TCRdb copy is limited to in-frame clones, with some not included. The profile shows under 15,000 clones, 89% of them singletons. The sample here was blood, taken from a patient who underwent chemoradiotherapy. Receptor source: a human donor with HPV-associated anogenital cancer. Both conserved end residues are part of each CDR3. Only some rows state a clone size, as once, few, many or a class for expanded clones.

few	TRBV6-5	TRBJ2-7	CASSRYRGAYEQYF
NA	TRBV11-2	TRBJ2-3	CASSHPPGGGTDTQYF
NA	TRBV2	TRBJ2-7	CASTPGRTYEQYF
NA	TRBV19	TRBJ2-7	CASSSGTYEQYF
once	TRBV6-6	TRBJ1-5	CASSVQGYQPQHF
NA	TRBV4-2	TRBJ1-4	CASSSQAATNEKLFF
NA	TRBV6-1	TRBJ2-5	CASRLQGPETQYF
once	TRBV28	TRBJ2-7	CASSFPGPAREQYF
NA	TRBV7-2	TRBJ1-5	CASSQGANQPQHF
few	TRBV18	TRBJ1-6	CASSGGRPPLHF
once	TRBV5-4	TRBJ2-7	CASHRDRGSYEQYF
once	TRBV6-5	TRBJ2-1	CASSLDRPYNEQFF
NA	TRBV7-2	TRBJ2-7	CASSLAPGRSSYEQYF
NA	TRBV6-5	TRBJ1-1	CASRKLGAEAFF
NA	TRBV15	TRBJ2-1	CATSRGKGESYNEQFF
NA	TRBV27	NA	CASSWGTGGYEQYF
NA	TRBV4-3	TRBJ1-2	CASSQSMTGGDYGYTF
NA	TRBV7-9	TRBJ2-4	CASSSDGGAKNIQYF
NA	TRBV28	TRBJ1-1	CASSLTGGETEAFF
once	TRBV27	TRBJ1-4	CASSRADQGPRANEKLFF
NA	TRBV6-6	TRBJ2-7	CASSYSSDEQYF
NA	TRBV28	TRBJ2-7	CASSYGGAGYEQYF
NA	TRBV6-4	TRBJ2-1	CASSELAGAVDEQFF
NA	TRBV7-9	TRBJ2-3	CASSLEGVRGDTQYF
NA	TRBV19	TRBJ2-7	CASSMSSGAYEQYF
NA	TRBV4-1	TRBJ1-4	CASSDGDTGERELFF